The rows below give T cell receptor beta chains drawn from one sample of a study of T cell repertoires in cytomegalovirus infection. TCRdb ran MiXCR on the reads and lists one entry per CDR3 protein. Here the sample spans a few hundred thousand distinct CDR3 sequences, roughly 34% being singletons. These receptors have no known antigen. This material consisted of cultured PBMCs, taken from culture after CMV antigen stimulation. Source of these receptors: a human donor in good health (CMV status not recorded). Some clones in this sample may be carry-over from other donors' samples. The CDR3 runs from the conserved cysteine through the conserved F or W. D genes are given only for firm matches. Size tells how often a clone was seen (once, few, many) or the class of an expanded clone, and some rows leave it out.

d_gene	abundance	v_gene	j_gene	len	CDR3nt	CDR3aa
NA	NA	TRBV12-3/TRBV12-4	TRBJ1-5	12	TGTGCCAGCAGTTTCGTTAATCAGCCCCAGCATTTT	CASSFVNQPQHF
NA	few	TRBV4-1	TRBJ1-5	16	TGCGCCAGCAGCCAAACCTCAGACGGCTACAATCAGCCCCAGCATTTT	CASSQTSDGYNQPQHF
NA	few	TRBV6-1	TRBJ2-1	15	TGTGCCAGTGTCCCCACGTCGGGAGAACGGGATGAGCAGTTCTTC	CASVPTSGERDEQFF
NA	few	TRBV28	TRBJ1-3	17	TGTGCCAGCAACTCCCCCTCCCTCTCCGGGTCGAGAAACACCATATATTTT	CASNSPSLSGSRNTIYF
NA	NA	TRBV19	TRBJ1-4	16	TGTGCCAGTAGTACCCTCCACAGGGAAAGTGGTGAAAAACTGTTTTTT	CASSTLHRESGEKLFF
NA	NA	TRBV19	TRBJ1-3	13	TGTGCCAGTAGGACAACAGTGAGAAACACCATATATTTT	CASRTTVRNTIYF
NA	few	TRBV10-3	TRBJ2-3	13	TGTGCCATTATAGGGGGGAGCACAGATACGCAGTATTTT	CAIIGGSTDTQYF
NA	many	TRBV7-2	TRBJ1-1	13	TGTGCCAGCAGTAAACAGAGGAACACTGAAGCTTTCTTT	CASSKQRNTEAFF
NA	few	TRBV5-1	TRBJ1-1	15	TGCGCCAGCAGCCGGGGGAGTACAGCGAACACTGAAGCTTTCTTT	CASSRGSTANTEAFF
TRBD1	few	TRBV15	TRBJ1-3	16	TGTGCCACCAGCAGACAAGGAGGGACAGGGCCGTTTCCGGTATATTTT	CATSRQGGTGPFPVYF
TRBD2	many	TRBV7-2	TRBJ2-1	20	TGTGCCAGCAGCTTAATAGCGGGAGGGCTGAAAATCGGATCCTACAATGAGCAGTTCTTC	CASSLIAGGLKIGSYNEQFF
TRBD1	NA	TRBV27	TRBJ2-3	16	TGTGCCAGCAGTTTAGCCTGGACAGGGTTTGGGGATACGCAGTATTTT	CASSLAWTGFGDTQYF
TRBD2	few	TRBV7-2	TRBJ2-5	14	TGTGCCAGCAGCCCGAGCGGGAGAGGAGAGACCCAGTACTTC	CASSPSGRGETQYF
TRBD2	once	TRBV7-4	TRBJ2-1	17	TGTGCCAGCATCCGGAATAGCGGGAGAAGGAGATGCAATGAGCAGTTCTTC	CASIRNSGRRRCNEQFF
NA	many	TRBV20-1	TRBJ2-5	14	TGCAGTGCTGGCCAGGGGAGGGGGGAAGAGACCCAGTACTTC	CSAGQGRGEETQYF
NA	NA	TRBV28	TRBJ2-1	13	TGTGCCAGCAGTTCCGGGGTAATCAATGAGCAGTTCTTC	CASSSGVINEQFF
NA	few	TRBV7-2	TRBJ1-1	14	TGTGCCAGCAGCTTAACGGGAGCCCGGGGGGTGGCTTTCTTT	CASSLTGARGVAFF